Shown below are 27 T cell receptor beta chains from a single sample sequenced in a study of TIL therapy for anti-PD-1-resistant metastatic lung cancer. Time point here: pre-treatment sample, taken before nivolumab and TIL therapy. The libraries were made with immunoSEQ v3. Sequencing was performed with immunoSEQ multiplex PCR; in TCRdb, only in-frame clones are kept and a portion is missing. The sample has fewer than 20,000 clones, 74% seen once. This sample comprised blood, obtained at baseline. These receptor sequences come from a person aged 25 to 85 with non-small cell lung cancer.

For the CDR3, the DNA is TGTGCCAGCAGCGTAGTTGGGGCCACAGATACGCAGTATTTT. Encoded protein: CASSVVGATDTQYF. The V gene is TRBV9, the J gene TRBJ2-3; D is possibly TRBD1 (5 bases). The CDR3 length is 14 residues. Trimming took 0 bases from V and 2 from J, leaving 7 bases between them. The germline V gene encodes CDR1 SGDLS and CDR2 YYNGEE. Combining the CDR3 with reference TRBV9 and TRBJ2-3 gives the whole variable domain DSGVTQTPKHLITATGQRVTLRCSPRSGDLSVYWYQQSLDQGLQFLIQYYNGEERAKGNILERFSAQQFPDLHSELNLSSLELGDSALYFCASSVVGATDTQYFGPGTRLTVL.

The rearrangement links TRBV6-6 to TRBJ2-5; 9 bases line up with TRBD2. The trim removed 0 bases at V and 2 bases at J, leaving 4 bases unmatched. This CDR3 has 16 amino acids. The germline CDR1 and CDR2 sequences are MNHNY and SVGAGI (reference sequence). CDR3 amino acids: CASSYSSRGGQETQYF. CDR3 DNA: TGTGCCAGCAGTTACTCGTCGCGGGGGGGTCAAGAGACCCAGTACTTC.

The CDR3 nucleotides are TGCGCCAGCAGCTTGATGGCCGGGACAGGGGGCGAGACCCAGTACTTC. Its translation: CASSLMAGTGGETQYF. The genes are TRBV5-1 and TRBJ2-5; 12 positions match TRBD1. The CDR3 has 16 residues. Germline-derived CDR1 and CDR2 are SGHRS and YFSETQ. After removal of 1 base from V and 5 bases from J, the junction contained 6 bases not matched to a gene. The full variable domain, its missing parts supplied by reference TRBV5-1 and TRBJ2-5, is KAGVTQTPRYLIKTRGQQVTLSCSPISGHRSVSWYQQTPGQGLQFLFEYFSETQRNKGNFPGRFSGRQFSNSRSEMNVSTLELGDSALYLCASSLMAGTGGETQYFGPGTRLLVL.

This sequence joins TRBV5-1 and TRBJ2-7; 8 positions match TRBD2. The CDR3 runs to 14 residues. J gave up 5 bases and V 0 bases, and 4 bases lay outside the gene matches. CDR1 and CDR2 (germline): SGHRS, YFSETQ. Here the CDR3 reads CASSLAFSGNEQYF. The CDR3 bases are TGCGCCAGCAGCTTGGCCTTTAGCGGGAACGAGCAGTACTTC.

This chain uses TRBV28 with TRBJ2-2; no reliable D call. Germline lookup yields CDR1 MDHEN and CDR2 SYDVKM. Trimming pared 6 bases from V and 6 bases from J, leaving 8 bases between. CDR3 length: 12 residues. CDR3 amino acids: CASSPGPGELFF. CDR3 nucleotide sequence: TGTGCCAGCAGCCCCGGACCCGGGGAGCTGTTTTTT.

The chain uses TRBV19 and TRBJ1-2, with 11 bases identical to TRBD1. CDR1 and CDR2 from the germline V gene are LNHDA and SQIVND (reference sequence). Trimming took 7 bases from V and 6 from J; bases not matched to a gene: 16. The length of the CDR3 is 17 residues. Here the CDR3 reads CASTGQGARYLVDGYTF. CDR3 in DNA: TGTGCCAGTACCGGACAGGGGGCGCGGTACCTGGTCGATGGCTACACCTTC.

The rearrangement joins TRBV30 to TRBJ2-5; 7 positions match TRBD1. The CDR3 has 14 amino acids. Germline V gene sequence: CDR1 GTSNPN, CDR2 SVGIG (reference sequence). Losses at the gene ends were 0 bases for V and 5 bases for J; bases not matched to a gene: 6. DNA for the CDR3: TGTGCCTGGAGTGTTGAGGGGGCAGGTGAGACCCAGTACTTC. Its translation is CAWSVEGAGETQYF.

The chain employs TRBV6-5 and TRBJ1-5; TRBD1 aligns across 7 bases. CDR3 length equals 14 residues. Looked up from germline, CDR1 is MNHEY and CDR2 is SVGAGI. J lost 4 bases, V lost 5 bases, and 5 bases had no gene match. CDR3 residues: CASSKGTANQPQHF. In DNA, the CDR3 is TGTGCCAGCAGTAAAGGGACAGCAAATCAGCCCCAGCATTTT.

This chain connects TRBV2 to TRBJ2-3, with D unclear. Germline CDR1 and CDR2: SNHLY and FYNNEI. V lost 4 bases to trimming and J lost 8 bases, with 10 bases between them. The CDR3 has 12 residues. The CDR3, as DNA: TGTGCCAGCAGTGGCACGAAGACTACGCAGTATTTT. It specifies CASSGTKTTQYF.

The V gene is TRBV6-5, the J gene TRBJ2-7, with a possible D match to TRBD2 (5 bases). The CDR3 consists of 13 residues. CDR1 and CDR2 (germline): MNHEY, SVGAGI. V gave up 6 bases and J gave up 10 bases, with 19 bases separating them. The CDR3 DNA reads TGTGCCAGCAGGGAGGTTAGAGAAGGAGACCAGTACTTC. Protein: CASREVREGDQYF.

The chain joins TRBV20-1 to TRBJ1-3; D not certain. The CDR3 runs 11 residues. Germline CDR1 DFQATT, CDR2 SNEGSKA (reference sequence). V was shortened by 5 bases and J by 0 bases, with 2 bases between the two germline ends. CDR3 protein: CSADSGNTIYF. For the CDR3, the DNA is TGCAGTGCTGACTCTGGAAACACCATATATTTT.

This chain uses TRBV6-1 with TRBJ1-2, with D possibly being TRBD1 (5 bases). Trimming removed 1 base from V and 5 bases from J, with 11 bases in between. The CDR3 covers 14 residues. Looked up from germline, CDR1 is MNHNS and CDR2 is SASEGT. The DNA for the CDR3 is TGTGCCAGCAGTGAAGGCGTCAGGGATTATGGCTACACCTTC. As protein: CASSEGVRDYGYTF.

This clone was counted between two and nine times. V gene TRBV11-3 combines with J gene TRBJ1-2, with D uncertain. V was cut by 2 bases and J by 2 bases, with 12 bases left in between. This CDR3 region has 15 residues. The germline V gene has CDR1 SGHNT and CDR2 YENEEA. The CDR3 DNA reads TGTGCCAGCAGCTTAACTTCGACGGCGAACTATGGCTACACCTTC. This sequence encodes CASSLTSTANYGYTF.

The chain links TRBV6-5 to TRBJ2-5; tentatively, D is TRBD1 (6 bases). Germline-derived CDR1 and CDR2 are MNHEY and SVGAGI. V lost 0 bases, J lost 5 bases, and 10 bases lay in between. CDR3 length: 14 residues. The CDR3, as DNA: TGTGCCAGCAGTTACTCGACAGGAAGGGAGACCCAGTACTTC. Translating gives CASSYSTGRETQYF.

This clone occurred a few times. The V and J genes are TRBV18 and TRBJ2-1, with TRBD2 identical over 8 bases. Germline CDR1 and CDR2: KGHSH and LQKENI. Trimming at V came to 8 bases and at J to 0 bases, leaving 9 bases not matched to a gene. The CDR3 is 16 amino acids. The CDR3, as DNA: TGTGCCAGCCCTGCGGGCGGGAGGAGCTCCTACAATGAGCAGTTCTTC. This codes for CASPAGGRSSYNEQFF. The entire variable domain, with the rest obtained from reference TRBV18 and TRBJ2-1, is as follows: NAGVMQNPRHLVRRRGQEARLRCSPMKGHSHVYWYRQLPEEGLKFMVYLQKENIIDESGMPKERFSAEFPKEGPSILRIQQVVRGDSAAYFCASPAGGRSSYNEQFFGPGTRLTVL.

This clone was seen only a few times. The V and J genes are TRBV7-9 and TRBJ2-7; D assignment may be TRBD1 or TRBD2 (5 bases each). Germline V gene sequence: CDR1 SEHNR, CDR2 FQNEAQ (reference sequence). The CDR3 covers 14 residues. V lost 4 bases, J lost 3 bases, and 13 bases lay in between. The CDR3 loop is CASSSSGADYEQYF. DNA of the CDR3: TGTGCCAGCAGCTCATCCGGGGCAGACTACGAGCAGTACTTC.

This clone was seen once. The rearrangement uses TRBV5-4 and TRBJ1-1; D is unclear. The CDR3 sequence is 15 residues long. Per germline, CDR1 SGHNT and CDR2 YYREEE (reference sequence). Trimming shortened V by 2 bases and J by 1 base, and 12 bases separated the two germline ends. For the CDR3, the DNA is TGTGCCAGCAGCTTTCGGACCGTGGGGAACACTGAAGCTTTCTTT. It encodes CASSFRTVGNTEAFF. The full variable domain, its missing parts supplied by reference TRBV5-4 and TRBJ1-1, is ETGVTQSPTHLIKTRGQQVTLRCSSQSGHNTVSWYQQALGQGPQFIFQYYREEENGRGNFPPRFSGLQFPNYSSELNVNALELDDSALYLCASSFRTVGNTEAFFGQGTRLTVV.

The CDR3 is CSVKLGTSGYEQYF. The CDR3 nucleotides are TGCAGCGTCAAACTCGGGACTAGCGGATACGAGCAGTACTTC. V usage is TRBV29-1 and J usage is TRBJ2-7; 11 bases are a match to TRBD2. There are 14 residues in the CDR3. In germline, CDR1 is SQVTM, CDR2 ANQGSEA. The V gene end was trimmed by 6 bases and the J gene end by 4 bases; junction bases not matched to a gene: 8.

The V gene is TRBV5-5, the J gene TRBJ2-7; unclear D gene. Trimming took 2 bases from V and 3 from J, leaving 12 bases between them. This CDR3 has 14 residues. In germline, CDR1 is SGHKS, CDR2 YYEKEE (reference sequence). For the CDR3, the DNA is TGTGCCAGCAGCTTACGGTTGGGTAACTACGAGCAGTACTTC. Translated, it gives CASSLRLGNYEQYF.

The CDR3 nucleotides are TGTGCCAGCAGCGTACCTAGCGGGGTTACTAGCACAGATACGCAGTATTTT. Protein: CASSVPSGVTSTDTQYF. V is TRBV9 and J is TRBJ2-3; 9 bases are a match to TRBD2. Trimming at V came to 1 base and at J to 0 bases, leaving 6 bases not matched to a gene. This CDR3 spans 17 amino acids. Germline V gene data show CDR1 as SGDLS and CDR2 as YYNGEE.

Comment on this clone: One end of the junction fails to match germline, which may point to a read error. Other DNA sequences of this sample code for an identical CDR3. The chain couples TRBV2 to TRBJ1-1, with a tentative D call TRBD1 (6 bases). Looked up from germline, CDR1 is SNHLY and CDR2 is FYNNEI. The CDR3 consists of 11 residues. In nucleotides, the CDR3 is TGTGCCAGCAGAGGGGACACCGAAGCTTTCTTT. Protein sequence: CASRGDTEAFF.

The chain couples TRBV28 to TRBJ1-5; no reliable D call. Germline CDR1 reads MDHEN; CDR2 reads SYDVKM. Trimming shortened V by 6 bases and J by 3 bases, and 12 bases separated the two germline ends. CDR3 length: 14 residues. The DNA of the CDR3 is TGTGCCAGCAGCACGGTCTTTATCAATCAGCCCCAGCATTTT. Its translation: CASSTVFINQPQHF.

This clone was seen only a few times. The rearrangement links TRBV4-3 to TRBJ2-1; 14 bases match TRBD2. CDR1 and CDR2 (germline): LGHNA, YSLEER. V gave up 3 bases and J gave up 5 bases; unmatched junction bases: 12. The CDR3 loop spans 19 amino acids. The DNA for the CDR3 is TGCGCCAGCAGCCAGACCCCCTTGGGACTAGCGGGAGTGGACAATGAGCAGTTCTTC. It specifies CASSQTPLGLAGVDNEQFF.

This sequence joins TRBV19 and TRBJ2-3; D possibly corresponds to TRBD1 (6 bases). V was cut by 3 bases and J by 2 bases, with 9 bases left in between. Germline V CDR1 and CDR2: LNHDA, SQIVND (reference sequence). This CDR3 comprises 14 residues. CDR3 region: CASSIGQTTDTQYF. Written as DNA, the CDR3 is TGTGCCAGTAGTATCGGACAGACCACAGATACGCAGTATTTT.

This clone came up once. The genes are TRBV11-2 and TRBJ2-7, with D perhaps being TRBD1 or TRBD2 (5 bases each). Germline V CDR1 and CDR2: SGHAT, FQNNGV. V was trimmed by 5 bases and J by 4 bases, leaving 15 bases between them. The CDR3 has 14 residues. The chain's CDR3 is CASSQPGPNYEQYF. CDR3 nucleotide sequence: TGTGCCAGCAGCCAACCGGGACCCAATTACGAGCAGTACTTC. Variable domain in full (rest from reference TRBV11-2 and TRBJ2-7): EAGVAQSPRYKIIEKRQSVAFWCNPISGHATLYWYQQILGQGPKLLIQFQNNGVVDDSQLPKDRFSAERLKGVDSTLKIQPAKLEDSAVYLCASSQPGPNYEQYFGPGTRLTVT.

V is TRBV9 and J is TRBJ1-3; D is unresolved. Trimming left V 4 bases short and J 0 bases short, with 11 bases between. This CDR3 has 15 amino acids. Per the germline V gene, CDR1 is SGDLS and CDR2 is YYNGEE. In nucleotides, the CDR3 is TGTGCCAGCAGCTACGGAGGGCACTCTGGAAACACCATATATTTT. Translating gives CASSYGGHSGNTIYF.

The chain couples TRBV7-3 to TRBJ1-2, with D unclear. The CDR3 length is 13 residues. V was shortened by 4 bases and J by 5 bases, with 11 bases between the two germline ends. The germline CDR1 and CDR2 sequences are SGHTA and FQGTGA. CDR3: CASSYKGGYGYTF. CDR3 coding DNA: TGTGCCAGCAGCTACAAGGGAGGGTATGGCTACACCTTC.